The rows below give T cell receptor beta chains drawn from one sample of a study of regulatory T cells in long-lasting Graves disease. TCRdb analysed the multiplex PCR reads with MiXCR anew, one entry per CDR3 protein. The sample has hundreds of thousands of distinct CDR3 sequences, 20% to 25% seen once; the top ten hold about 13%. Sequenced here: peripheral blood mononuclear cells (PBMCs), sampled when the disease was refractory, from a patient treated with antithyroid drugs. All receptors come from a female donor with Graves disease. The CDR3 runs from the conserved cysteine through the conserved F or W. The D gene is left open where the match is weak. Clone size is given for some rows only: seen once, a few or many times, or a class if the clone is expanded.

j_gene: TRBJ2-5
abundance: -
d_gene: -
v_gene: TRBV9
CDR3nt: TGTGCCAGCAGCGTAGATGGCCAGGTTTCTGAGACCCAGTACTTC
CDR3aa: CASSVDGQVSETQYF

j_gene: TRBJ2-7
abundance: many
d_gene: -
v_gene: TRBV3-1
CDR3nt: TGTGCCAGCAGCCAATCTAAAGAGCAGTACTTC
CDR3aa: CASSQSKEQYF

j_gene: TRBJ1-2
abundance: many
d_gene: -
v_gene: TRBV11-2
CDR3nt: TGTGCCAGCAGCTTAGGACTTGGGGGCTACACCTTC
CDR3aa: CASSLGLGGYTF

j_gene: TRBJ1-4
abundance: -
d_gene: -
v_gene: TRBV7-9
CDR3nt: TGTGCCAGCAGCCCCCTTTATGGGGTTAATGAAAAACTGTTTTTT
CDR3aa: CASSPLYGVNEKLFF

j_gene: TRBJ1-1
abundance: once
d_gene: -
v_gene: TRBV7-2
CDR3nt: TGTGCCAGCAGCTCGGACTGGGGTGAAGCTTTCTTT
CDR3aa: CASSSDWGEAFF

j_gene: TRBJ2-7
abundance: few
d_gene: TRBD2
v_gene: TRBV5-1
CDR3nt: TGCGCCAGCAGCCTCGGGACTAGCGGGAGAGCCCCCCACGAGCAGTACTTC
CDR3aa: CASSLGTSGRAPHEQYF

j_gene: TRBJ1-2
abundance: many
d_gene: -
v_gene: TRBV6-2/TRBV6-3
CDR3nt: TGTGCCAGCAGTGAAGCCACAGGCCACTATGGCTACACCTTC
CDR3aa: CASSEATGHYGYTF

j_gene: TRBJ2-4
abundance: many
d_gene: TRBD1
v_gene: TRBV19
CDR3nt: TGTGCCAGTAGTATGGTAGGGGGCGCGACCAAAAACATTCAGTACTTC
CDR3aa: CASSMVGGATKNIQYF

j_gene: TRBJ1-1
abundance: many
d_gene: -
v_gene: TRBV12-3/TRBV12-4
CDR3nt: TGTGCCAGCAGTCCTCGGGGGACCTTCATGAACACTGAAGCTTTCTTT
CDR3aa: CASSPRGTFMNTEAFF

j_gene: TRBJ1-5
abundance: few
d_gene: TRBD1
v_gene: TRBV6-2/TRBV6-3
CDR3nt: TGTGCCAGCAGTTTTTGGGACAGGGGGTTCTTAAGCAATCAGCCCCAGCATTTT
CDR3aa: CASSFWDRGFLSNQPQHF

j_gene: TRBJ2-2
abundance: once
d_gene: -
v_gene: TRBV6-1
CDR3nt: TGTGCCAGCATTGGACGGCCGAACACCGGGGAGCTGTTTTTT
CDR3aa: CASIGRPNTGELFF

j_gene: TRBJ1-1
abundance: few
d_gene: TRBD1
v_gene: TRBV5-1
CDR3nt: TGCGCCAGCAGCTTGGGTACAGGGGGCGTCACTGAAGCTTTCTTT
CDR3aa: CASSLGTGGVTEAFF

j_gene: TRBJ1-4
abundance: many
d_gene: -
v_gene: TRBV2
CDR3nt: TGTGCCGGGGGATGGCAGACTAATGAAAAACTGTTTTTT
CDR3aa: CAGGWQTNEKLFF

j_gene: TRBJ1-5
abundance: few
d_gene: -
v_gene: TRBV14
CDR3nt: TGTGCCAGCAGCCAAGGGGATAACAGGGAAGGCAATCAGCCCCAGCATTTT
CDR3aa: CASSQGDNREGNQPQHF

j_gene: TRBJ2-5
abundance: -
d_gene: -
v_gene: TRBV28
CDR3nt: TGTGCCAGCAGTAACACGAGGGGTCATGGAGGGGACCAAGAGACCCAGTACTTC
CDR3aa: CASSNTRGHGGDQETQYF

j_gene: TRBJ2-3
abundance: many
d_gene: TRBD2
v_gene: TRBV11-2
CDR3nt: TGTGCCAGCAGCAAAGGGACTATCAGCACAGATACGCAGTATTTT
CDR3aa: CASSKGTISTDTQYF

j_gene: TRBJ2-5
abundance: many
d_gene: -
v_gene: TRBV13
CDR3nt: TGTGCCAGCAGCGGCGAGAGCGAACAAGAGACCCAGTACTTC
CDR3aa: CASSGESEQETQYF

j_gene: TRBJ1-2
abundance: many
d_gene: -
v_gene: TRBV28
CDR3nt: TGTGCCAGCAGTGAAACCGCGGCAGGACGGGACGGCTACACCTTC
CDR3aa: CASSETAAGRDGYTF

j_gene: TRBJ1-4
abundance: many
d_gene: -
v_gene: TRBV28
CDR3nt: TGTGCCAGCAGTTTATGGGGGACAAGGCGGAGTGAAAAACTGTTTTTT
CDR3aa: CASSLWGTRRSEKLFF

j_gene: TRBJ1-2
abundance: many
d_gene: -
v_gene: TRBV14
CDR3nt: TGTGCCAGCAGCCAAGTCGGGAATTGGGCCTATGGCTACACCTTC
CDR3aa: CASSQVGNWAYGYTF

j_gene: TRBJ2-5
abundance: many
d_gene: -
v_gene: TRBV10-3
CDR3nt: TGTGCCATCAGTGAATACCAGGCGCCCGAGACCCAGTACTTC
CDR3aa: CAISEYQAPETQYF

j_gene: TRBJ2-7
abundance: -
d_gene: TRBD1
v_gene: TRBV10-3
CDR3nt: TGTGCCATCAAAGCCGGGACAGGGCGGGACGAGCAGTACTTC
CDR3aa: CAIKAGTGRDEQYF

j_gene: TRBJ2-3
abundance: few
d_gene: -
v_gene: TRBV20-1
CDR3nt: TGCAGTGCTTTCACGACGGGTCGCACAGATACGCAGTATTTT
CDR3aa: CSAFTTGRTDTQYF